The 27 T cell receptor beta chains presented below share a single source sample, sequenced in a study of T cells in Graves' hyperthyroidism and ophthalmopathy. Authors of the study amplified TCR beta CDR3 regions from RNA transcripts. Carried out on the TCR CDR3, a first-round RT-PCR used the HTBI primer set. TCRdb redid the calling of the multiplex PCR reads with MiXCR, one entry per CDR3 protein. The sample has 640,000 or so distinct CDR3 sequences, 14% seen once. The sequenced sample was blood. Receptors were obtained from a woman aged 18-29 years with Graves' ophthalmopathy.

The chain uses TRBV11-2 and TRBJ1-4; 7 bases match TRBD1. The CDR3 sequence is 14 residues long. The germline V gene has CDR1 SGHAT and CDR2 FQNNGV. V was pared by 5 bases and J by 8 bases, with 8 bases of the junction left unmatched. The CDR3 protein is CASSTGTVMEKLFF. The DNA for the CDR3 is TGTGCCAGCAGCACGGGGACAGTGATGGAAAAACTGTTTTTT.

The J gene is TRBJ2-3, the V gene TRBV6-2 or TRBV6-3; 8 nucleotides line up with TRBD2. The CDR3 runs to 17 residues. J was trimmed by 1 base and V by 8 bases; bases with no gene match: 14. CDR1 is MNHEY, CDR2 SVGEGT, per germline. This CDR3 reads CASSPVIGGRRTDTQYF. CDR3 DNA: TGTGCCAGCTCACCTGTGATAGGCGGGAGGCGCACAGATACGCAGTATTTT.

This clonotype was seen more than once but under ten times. This sequence joins TRBV9 and TRBJ2-1; D may correspond to TRBD1 or TRBD2 (5 bases each). Trimming stripped 3 bases from V and 0 bases from J, with 16 bases between. CDR3 length equals 17 residues. The germline CDR1 and CDR2 sequences are SGDLS and YYNGEE. For the CDR3, the DNA is TGTGCCAGCAGCGCCTCCGGGACGTATATCTCCTACAATGAGCAGTTCTTC. As protein: CASSASGTYISYNEQFF.

This clonotype occurred a few times. CDR3 sequence: CATSDRPGRNEQFF. CDR3 coding DNA: TGTGCCACCAGTGACCGCCCTGGCCGGAATGAGCAGTTCTTC. This chain connects TRBV24-1 to TRBJ2-1, with D unresolved. The V gene lost 4 bases and the J gene lost 7 bases, with 13 bases spanning the gap. CDR3 size: 14 residues. Germline V CDR1 and CDR2: KGHDR, SFDVKD.

There are many counts of this clonotype. The V and J genes are TRBV28 and TRBJ2-5, with 14 bases matching TRBD2. The CDR3 has 18 amino acids. The trim removed 6 bases at V and 1 base at J, leaving 10 bases unmatched. Per germline, CDR1 MDHEN and CDR2 SYDVKM. The CDR3 protein is CASSPLWTSGRFQETQYF. The CDR3 DNA sequence: TGTGCCAGCAGCCCCCTTTGGACTAGCGGGAGGTTCCAAGAGACCCAGTACTTC.

This chain connects TRBV20-1 to TRBJ1-2, with 8 bases aligning to TRBD1. This CDR3 region has 17 residues. The V and J ends lost 3 bases and 5 bases, in that order; junction bases with no gene match: 17. Germline V gene sequence: CDR1 DFQATT, CDR2 SNEGSKA (reference sequence). CDR3 sequence reads: CSASPLSGQGRGYGYTF. The DNA for the CDR3 is TGCAGTGCTAGCCCCTTAAGCGGACAGGGCCGGGGATATGGCTACACCTTC.

This clonotype was seen many times. The V gene is TRBV20-1, the J gene TRBJ2-7; 11 bases are a match to TRBD2. V was clipped by 5 bases and J by 4 bases; unmatched bases: 16. Germline V gene data show CDR1 as DFQATT and CDR2 as SNEGSKA (reference sequence). The CDR3 covers 17 residues. In nucleotides, the CDR3 is TGCAGTGCTCCCGGGACTAGCGGAATCCCTTTACTATACGAGCAGTACTTC. Translated: CSAPGTSGIPLLYEQYF.

This clonotype was seen ten or more times. The chain links TRBV7-8 to TRBJ1-4; no firm D call. CDR1 and CDR2 (germline): SGHVS, FQNEAQ. CDR3 length equals 15 residues. V lost 5 bases and J 1 base, leaving 11 bases between the germline ends. CDR3 DNA: TGTGCCAGCAGCCCCTTCGTGGGAACTAATGAAAAACTGTTTTTT. Residues: CASSPFVGTNEKLFF.

This clonotype was observed a few times. The V gene is TRBV3-1, the J gene TRBJ2-3; the D gene is possibly TRBD2 (6 bases). The CDR3 has 14 amino acids. V was shortened by 1 base and J by 13 bases, with 18 bases between the two germline ends. The germline CDR1 and CDR2 sequences are LGHDT and YNNKEL (reference sequence). CDR3 region: CASSQVVGGVDKYF. The CDR3 bases are TGTGCCAGCAGCCAAGTGGTCGGCGGGGTCGACAAGTATTTT.

The chain combines TRBV30 with TRBJ2-7, with 8 nucleotides matching TRBD2. This CDR3 is built from 14 residues. Germline CDR1 GTSNPN, CDR2 SVGIG (reference sequence). V was pared by 5 bases and J by 0 bases, with 6 bases of the junction left unmatched. CDR3 bases: TGTGCCTGGGCGCCCGGGGGGGGCTCCTACGAGCAGTACTTC. Translating it yields CAWAPGGGSYEQYF.

Turning to this clonotype: This may stem from a read error, because a much larger clone lies one nucleotide away. The chain uses TRBV28 and TRBJ1-1; TRBD1 is a possible D gene (5 bases). The ends were cut back, 11 bases at V and 3 bases at J, with 13 bases in the middle. This CDR3 region has 12 residues. Per the germline V gene, CDR1 is MDHEN and CDR2 is SYDVKM. The CDR3 DNA is TGTGCCGGGGGGGGACTGCACACTGAAGCTTTCTTT. Encoded protein: CAGGGLHTEAFF. Full variable domain (missing parts from reference TRBV28 and TRBJ1-1): DVKVTQSSRYLVKRTGEKVFLECVQDMDHENMFWYRQDPGLGLRLIYFSYDVKMKEKGDIPEGYSVSREKKERFSLILESASTNQTSMYLCAGGGLHTEAFFGQGTRLTVV.

This clonotype has at least ten counts. The chain links TRBV4-1 to TRBJ2-5; TRBD1 is a possible D gene (6 bases). The length of the CDR3 is 18 residues. The ends were cut back, 4 bases at V and 4 bases at J, with 25 bases in the middle. Germline CDR1 is MGHRA and CDR2 is YSYEKL. The CDR3 loop is CASSPQDVGGLDAETQYF. CDR3 in DNA: TGCGCCAGCAGCCCACAAGATGTTGGGGGCCTAGACGCAGAGACCCAGTACTTC.

This clonotype was counted between two and nine times. This chain joins TRBV5-4 and TRBJ1-4, with D hard to call. Germline V CDR1 and CDR2: SGHNT, YYREEE (reference sequence). The CDR3 covers 15 residues. The ends were cut back, 4 bases at V and 3 bases at J, with 13 bases in the middle. Written as DNA, the CDR3 is TGTGCCAGCAGCGGACCGGGCCCTGCTAATGAAAAACTGTTTTTT. Protein sequence: CASSGPGPANEKLFF.

The chain recombines TRBV19 with TRBJ2-3, with no clear D. The germline V gene encodes CDR1 LNHDA and CDR2 SQIVND (reference sequence). CDR3 length: 13 residues. Trimming shortened V by 8 bases and J by 6 bases, and 15 bases separated the two germline ends. The DNA of the CDR3 is TGTGCCAGTGCCGACGGGTCGGTGGATACGCAGTATTTT. Residues: CASADGSVDTQYF.

This clonotype has a handful of counts. The chain carries TRBV4-1 and TRBJ2-2; TRBD2 might be the D (6 bases). Germline V lookup: CDR1 MGHRA, CDR2 YSYEKL. This CDR3 comprises 18 residues. V was pared by 4 bases and J by 3 bases, with 21 bases between. CDR3 nucleotide sequence: TGCGCCAGCAGCCTATATGTCGGAGGGAGGACGGACACCGGGGAGCTGTTTTTT. Its translation: CASSLYVGGRTDTGELFF.

The V call is TRBV19, the J call TRBJ2-3; 8 nucleotides agree with TRBD2. CDR3 length: 11 amino acids. J gave up 8 bases and V 5 bases, and 0 bases lay outside the gene matches. Per the germline V gene, CDR1 is LNHDA and CDR2 is SQIVND (reference sequence). The CDR3 DNA reads TGTGCCAGTAGTGCGGGGGGTACGCAGTATTTT. The encoded protein is CASSAGGTQYF.

The CDR3 sequence is CASSQELAGELETQYF. CDR3 nucleotides: TGTGCCAGCAGCCAAGAACTAGCGGGAGAACTAGAGACCCAGTACTTC. The V call is TRBV7-2, the J call TRBJ2-5; TRBD2 matches at 11 bases. Trimming removed 5 bases from V and 4 bases from J; junction bases left unmatched: 9. The CDR3 runs 16 residues. Germline loops: CDR1 SGHTA, CDR2 FQGNSA. Full variable domain (missing parts from reference TRBV7-2 and TRBJ2-5): GAGVSQSPSNKVTEKGKDVELRCDPISGHTALYWYRQSLGQGLEFLIYFQGNSAPDKSGLPSDRFSAERTGGSVSTLTIQRTQQEDSAVYLCASSQELAGELETQYFGPGTRLLVL.

This clonotype was counted many times. Germline is not matched at one junction end, which may reflect a read error. The chain joins TRBV5-1 to TRBJ2-2, with TRBD1 matching over 7 bases. The CDR3 spans 15 residues. Per germline, CDR1 SGHRS and CDR2 YFSETQ. CDR3 amino acids: CASSLGTANTGELFF. The CDR3 DNA sequence: TGTGCCAGCAGTTTAGGGACAGCTAACACCGGGGAGCTGTTTTTT.

This clonotype was counted between two and nine times. The chain carries TRBV4-3 and TRBJ2-3; D possibly corresponds to TRBD1 (5 bases). The V and J ends lost 1 base and 3 bases respectively, with 14 bases between them. Looked up from germline, CDR1 is LGHNA and CDR2 is YSLEER. The CDR3 has 16 amino acids. The CDR3 region is CASSQGTTRLTDTQYF. The DNA of the CDR3 is TGCGCCAGCAGCCAAGGGACAACGAGGCTGACAGATACGCAGTATTTT.

This clonotype was seen a handful of times. The genes are TRBV24-1 and TRBJ1-1; D remains unclear. V lost 5 bases and J 1 base, leaving 7 bases between the germline ends. Germline V gene sequence: CDR1 KGHDR, CDR2 SFDVKD. This CDR3 has 13 residues. The CDR3 sequence is CATSVAGNTEAFF. The CDR3 DNA is TGTGCCACCAGTGTAGCGGGGAACACTGAAGCTTTCTTT.

Ten or more counts support this clonotype. This sequence joins TRBV27 and TRBJ2-5; a possible D gene is TRBD1 (6 bases). The V gene's germline CDR1 is MNHEY and CDR2 SMNVEV (reference sequence). V lost 5 bases to trimming and J lost 0 bases, with 7 bases between them. CDR3 length equals 13 residues. CDR3 sequence (DNA): TGTGCCAGCAGTCAGGGGTACCAAGAGACCCAGTACTTC. This gives the protein CASSQGYQETQYF.

This clonotype was detected many times. The chain uses TRBV12-5 and TRBJ1-5; tentatively, D is TRBD1 (6 bases). The CDR3 sequence is 14 residues long. Deletions cut 6 bases from V and 6 bases from J, with 15 bases between. The V gene's germline CDR1 is LGHNT and CDR2 FRNRAP. In DNA form, the CDR3 reads TGTGCTAGTGGCCTAAAAGGGGGTGTTCAGCCCCAGCATTTT. Amino acids: CASGLKGGVQPQHF.

The genes are TRBV20-1 and TRBJ2-2; D is unresolved. V was trimmed by 4 bases and J by 5 bases, leaving 14 bases between them. The CDR3 loop spans 14 amino acids. Germline loops: CDR1 DFQATT, CDR2 SNEGSKA (reference sequence). In DNA, the CDR3 is TGCAGTGCTATCTCCGAGCGCCGGACCGGGGAGCTGTTTTTT. Its translation is CSAISERRTGELFF.

The chain links TRBV10-3 to TRBJ1-1, with D unresolved. This CDR3 is built from 14 residues. The V gene's germline CDR1 is ENHRY and CDR2 SYGVKD. Trimming left V 3 bases short and J 1 base short, with 9 bases between. This CDR3 is CAISESAWNTEAFF. In DNA, the CDR3 is TGTGCCATCAGTGAATCGGCTTGGAACACTGAAGCTTTCTTT.

The chain employs TRBV14 and TRBJ2-7, with D perhaps being TRBD1 or TRBD2 (6 bases each). V lost 2 bases to trimming and J lost 5 bases, with 22 bases between them. The germline V gene encodes CDR1 SGHDN and CDR2 FVKESK. This CDR3 is 17 amino acids long. Here the CDR3 reads CASSQRGALRRVHEQYF. CDR3 coding DNA: TGTGCCAGCAGCCAAAGGGGGGCCCTCCGGAGGGTCCACGAGCAGTACTTC. The full variable domain, its missing parts supplied by reference TRBV14 and TRBJ2-7, is EAGVTQFPSHSVIEKGQTVTLRCDPISGHDNLYWYRRVMGKEIKFLLHFVKESKQDESGMPNNRFLAERTGGTYSTLKVQPAELEDSGVYFCASSQRGALRRVHEQYFGPGTRLTVT.

The chain employs TRBV10-3 and TRBJ2-2; TRBD1 agrees at 9 bases. Germline loops: CDR1 ENHRY, CDR2 SYGVKD. The CDR3 extends over 16 amino acids. V was clipped by 4 bases and J by 0 bases; unmatched bases: 3. DNA of the CDR3: TGTGCCATCAGTGCCGGGACAGGGTCGAACACCGGGGAGCTGTTTTTT. Residues: CAISAGTGSNTGELFF.

This clonotype has at least ten counts. The chain links TRBV20-1 to TRBJ1-5; TRBD1 might be the D (5 bases). CDR1 and CDR2 from the germline V gene are DFQATT and SNEGSKA (reference sequence). CDR3 size: 15 residues. Trimming pared 6 bases from V and 4 bases from J, leaving 19 bases between. The CDR3, as DNA: TGCAGTGCCGCGGGCTTCGGGGGGTCGAATCAGCCCCAGCATTTT. Amino acids: CSAAGFGGSNQPQHF.